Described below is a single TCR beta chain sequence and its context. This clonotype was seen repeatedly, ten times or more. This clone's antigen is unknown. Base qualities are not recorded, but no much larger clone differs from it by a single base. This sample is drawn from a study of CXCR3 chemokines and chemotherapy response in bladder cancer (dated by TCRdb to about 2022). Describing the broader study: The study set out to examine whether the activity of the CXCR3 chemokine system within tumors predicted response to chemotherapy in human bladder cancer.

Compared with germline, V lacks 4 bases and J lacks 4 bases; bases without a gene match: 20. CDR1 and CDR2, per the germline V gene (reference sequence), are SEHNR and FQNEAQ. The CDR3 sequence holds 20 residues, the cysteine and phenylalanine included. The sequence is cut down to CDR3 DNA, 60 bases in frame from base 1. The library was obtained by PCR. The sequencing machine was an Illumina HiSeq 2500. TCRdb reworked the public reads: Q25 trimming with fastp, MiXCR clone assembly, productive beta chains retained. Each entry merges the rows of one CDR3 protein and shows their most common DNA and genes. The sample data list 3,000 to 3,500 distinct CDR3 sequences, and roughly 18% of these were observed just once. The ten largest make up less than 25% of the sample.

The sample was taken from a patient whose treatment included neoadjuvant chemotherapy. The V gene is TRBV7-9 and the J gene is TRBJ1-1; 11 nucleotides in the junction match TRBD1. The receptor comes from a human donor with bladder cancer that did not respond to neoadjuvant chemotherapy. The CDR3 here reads CASSSTGQGAVALYGTEAFF. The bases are TGTGCCAGCAGCTCCACTGGACAGGGGGCCGTCGCCCTCTACGGCACTGAAGCTTTCTTT.